The T cell receptor beta chain described here comes from a study of blood T cell repertoires in COVID-19 (dated by TCRdb to about 2020). Some background on the complete study: Collaborator samples came from the United States, Italy and Spain and covered acute and convalescent phases of COVID-19. Where available, HLA class I and class II types were obtained from metadata supplied by the sample provider rather than from assay-based typing. The dataset comprised deeply sampled blood TCRbeta repertoires from subjects exposed to, actively infected with, or recovered from COVID-19. Samples were obtained from the ongoing ImmuneRACE study (first 160 participants) and from 1,200 or so subjects provided by 6 global collaborators. The repertoires were released in a freely available public database intended as a resource for research on the immune response to SARS-CoV-2. The material from the prospective study consisted of cDNA or gDNA derived from T cells, B-cell-depleted T cells, or PBMCs. Sample metadata almost always included a de-identified subject ID, COVID-19 status, age in years and sex. On the study overall, not on this receptor specifically: Clinical and demographic metadata were provided uncurated, with the amount varying by source and participant.

The germline V gene encodes CDR1 SGHTA and CDR2 FQGTGA. Compared with germline, V lacks 2 bases and J lacks 3 bases; bases without a gene match: 7. The CDR3 runs 17 residues from the cysteine to the phenylalanine. Here the CDR3 DNA is all that survives: 51 bases in frame from base 1. TCRbeta CDR3 regions were amplified from genomic DNA by means of the immunoSEQ Assay, a bias-controlled multiplex PCR. Processing in the source paper ran as follows. The number of nucleated cells in each sample was estimated from the amplification of reference gene primers within the assay. To quantify the absolute abundance of each unique TCRbeta CDR3 rearrangement, sequence reads were collapsed and filtered. For each sample, productive Simpson clonality was calculated as the square root of Simpson's diversity index over productive rearrangements. TCRdb carries this immuneACCESS record with in-frame sequences only. Its versions omit some clonotypes, under half of them owing to an unresolved V gene in the studies checked, with the rest unexplained. V, J and clone size are those of that table, while D and trimming were read from the DNA. This sample lists some 150,000 clones; 75% to 90% were detected once. The ten biggest clones cover 0.7% to 0.9% of the sample.

Participants in the prospective study were enrolled through a virtual design, were aged roughly 18 to 90 years, and lived in approximately 25 United States geographic areas. In the prospective study, participants were assigned to cohorts based on the clinical history participants reported in a screening survey and a study questionnaire. Recovered participants in ImmuneRACE Cohort 3 were defined by two consecutive negative NP/OP PCR tests, clearance by a healthcare professional, or resolution of symptoms. In the prospective study, whole blood, serum and a nasopharyngeal or oropharyngeal swab were collected from each participant by mobile phlebotomists. Additional blood draws and questionnaires over an approximately two-month period could optionally be provided by prospective study participants. Blood samples from the prospective study were shipped frozen or at room temperature prior to DNA extraction.

On this clone itself: No antigen is known for it. No clone much larger than this one lies a single base away; base qualities are absent.

The chain is made from TRBV7-3 and TRBJ2-3; TRBD2 matches 11 bases in the middle. The clonotype comes from a young woman who had recovered from COVID-19. Sequencing used PBMCs or T cells enriched from blood (not recorded which). The DNA sequence reads TGTGCCAGCAGCTTAGGTAGCGGGAGGGCCTGGACAGATACGCAGTATTTT. This is translated as CASSLGSGRAWTDTQYF.